This T cell receptor (beta chain) was documented in a study of control samples from healthy donors and cancer patients. V was trimmed by 3 bases and J by 0 bases, leaving 14 bases between them. CDR1 is MNHNS, CDR2 SASEGT, per germline. There are 16 residues in the CDR3. The method was immunoSEQ multiplex PCR; TCRdb's version includes in-frame clones alone and lacks a portion of them. The sample records 150,000 to 200,000 clones, 80% to 90% being singletons. This chain uses TRBV6-1 with TRBJ1-1; possible D gene TRBD1, 6 bases. The source is a woman aged 25 to 39 in good health. What was sequenced was blood. The CDR3 coding sequence is TGTGCCAGCAGTGACCTGGCAACAGGGATGAACACTGAAGCTTTCTTT. It encodes CASSDLATGMNTEAFF.